A selection of T cell receptor beta chains follows, all from one sample in a study of blood T cell repertoires in COVID-19. Repertoires were generated with immunoSEQ multiplex PCR, while TCRdb's copy carries only in-frame clones and drops some. The sample contains about 54,000 clones, about nine tenths of which appear only once. Sequenced sample: peripheral blood. The source is a woman aged 35 to 49 with active COVID-19. Each CDR3 is given with its conserved first and last residue. D genes are given only for firm matches. Where a row states a size, it is once, few, many or the class of an expanded clone; other rows omit it.

v_gene	len	j_gene	d_gene	abundance	CDR3aa	CDR3nt
TRBV3-1/TRBV3-2	13	TRBJ1-1	NA	NA	CASSQQGIAEAFF	TGTGCCAGCAGCCAACAGGGAATCGCTGAAGCTTTCTTT
TRBV10-3	13	TRBJ1-2	TRBD1	few	CAISGGGAHGYTF	TGTGCCATCAGTGGAGGGGGCGCGCATGGCTACACCTTC
TRBV6-1	16	TRBJ2-6	NA	NA	CASSEAWGGGANVLTF	TGTGCCAGCAGTGAAGCTTGGGGCGGCGGGGCCAACGTCCTGACTTTC
TRBV5-1	16	TRBJ1-6	TRBD1	NA	CASSLGQGSHNSPLHF	TGCGCCAGCAGCTTGGGACAGGGAAGTCATAATTCACCCCTCCACTTT
TRBV7-8	16	TRBJ1-2	NA	NA	CASSLDGAGENYGYTF	TGTGCCAGCAGCTTAGATGGTGCAGGGGAGAACTATGGCTACACCTTC
TRBV9	15	TRBJ1-1	NA	NA	CASSVGDTAGTEAFF	TGTGCCAGCAGCGTAGGCGACACCGCGGGCACTGAAGCTTTCTTT
TRBV6-5	16	TRBJ2-7	NA	NA	CASSYGGWSSSYEQYF	TGTGCCAGCAGTTACGGAGGTTGGTCTAGCTCCTACGAGCAGTACTTC
TRBV5-4	14	TRBJ1-1	TRBD1	NA	CASSRDRGLTEAFF	TGTGCCAGCAGCCGGGACAGGGGGCTGACTGAAGCTTTCTTT
TRBV18	14	TRBJ2-7	TRBD1	NA	CASSPDRNLYEQYF	TGTGCCAGCTCACCGGACAGGAACCTATACGAGCAGTACTTC
TRBV18	15	TRBJ2-1	TRBD2	NA	CASSLSGDLYNEQFF	TGTGCCAGCTCACTTAGCGGGGATCTATACAATGAGCAGTTCTTC
TRBV5-1	13	TRBJ1-2	NA	NA	CASSLGGLSGYTF	TGCGCCAGCAGCTTGGGCGGACTCTCTGGCTACACCTTC
TRBV19	15	TRBJ2-3	TRBD2	once	CASSTQTGGPDTQYF	TGTGCCAGTAGTACGCAAACGGGGGGGCCGGATACGCAGTATTTT
TRBV9	13	TRBJ2-7	TRBD1	NA	CASSAGTAYEQYF	TGTGCCAGCAGCGCGGGGACAGCTTACGAGCAGTACTTC
TRBV5-1	16	TRBJ2-5	TRBD2	NA	CASSLAERGGAETQYF	TGCGCCAGCAGCTTGGCGGAGCGGGGGGGCGCGGAGACCCAGTACTTC
TRBV6-5	15	TRBJ2-5	NA	NA	CASRQNGHRQETQYF	TGTGCCAGCAGACAGAACGGACATAGACAAGAGACCCAGTACTTC
TRBV6-2/TRBV6-3	13	TRBJ1-2	NA	once	CASSYTAGSGYTF	TGTGCCAGCAGTTACACGGCAGGGTCGGGCTACACCTTC
TRBV18	14	TRBJ1-4	TRBD1	NA	CASSQTGINEKLFF	TGTGCCAGCTCCCAGACAGGGATCAATGAAAAACTGTTTTTT
TRBV5-4	13	TRBJ2-1	NA	NA	CASSLVPANEQFF	TGTGCCAGCAGCTTGGTCCCAGCGAATGAGCAGTTCTTC
TRBV19	16	TRBJ2-6	NA	once	CASSIDRGAGANVLTF	TGTGCCAGTAGTATAGACAGGGGCGCTGGGGCCAACGTCCTGACTTTC
TRBV6-5	14	TRBJ2-3	NA	NA	CASSYPGETDTQYF	TGTGCCAGCAGTTACCCGGGGGAGACAGATACGCAGTATTTT
TRBV11-3	15	TRBJ1-1	NA	NA	CASSLDSGQGTEAFF	TGTGCCAGCAGCTTAGATTCCGGCCAGGGCACTGAAGCTTTCTTT
TRBV18	15	TRBJ1-1	NA	NA	CASSPPSSGHTEAFF	TGTGCCAGCTCACCACCGAGTTCAGGCCACACTGAAGCTTTCTTT
TRBV5-4	15	TRBJ1-2	NA	NA	CASSFGQQGIYGYTF	TGTGCCAGCAGCTTTGGGCAACAGGGAATCTATGGCTACACCTTC
TRBV4-1	17	TRBJ2-1	NA	NA	CASSQPAGSGLYNEQFF	TGCGCCAGCAGCCAGCCCGCCGGGAGCGGACTCTACAATGAGCAGTTCTTC
TRBV4-1	16	TRBJ2-1	NA	once	CASSQDGQGAGDEQFF	TGCGCCAGCAGCCAAGACGGGCAGGGGGCGGGGGATGAGCAGTTCTTC
TRBV11-3	17	TRBJ2-1	TRBD2	NA	CASSSPPGTSRSDEQFF	TGTGCCAGCAGCTCCCCTCCCGGGACTAGCCGTAGCGATGAGCAGTTCTTC
TRBV7-8	15	TRBJ2-1	NA	NA	CASTLGGGSRNEQFF	TGTGCCAGCACTCTGGGAGGGGGGTCACGCAATGAGCAGTTCTTC
TRBV5-1	16	TRBJ2-2	TRBD2	NA	CASSPTPGGRTGELFF	TGCGCCAGCTCCCCAACCCCGGGGGGGCGAACCGGGGAGCTGTTTTTT
TRBV28	13	TRBJ2-7	TRBD1	NA	CASSQDRVGEQYF	TGTGCCAGCAGTCAAGACAGGGTGGGCGAGCAGTACTTC
TRBV10-2	16	TRBJ2-7	TRBD2	NA	CASSAIASGGRGEQYF	TGCGCCAGCAGTGCGATAGCTAGCGGAGGCAGAGGAGAGCAGTACTTC
TRBV9	15	TRBJ2-1	NA	NA	CASSPTGVLYNEQFF	TGTGCCAGCAGCCCGACAGGAGTCCTCTACAATGAGCAGTTCTTC
TRBV4-1	15	TRBJ1-1	TRBD1	NA	CASSQDPQGEWEAFF	TGCGCCAGCAGCCAAGACCCCCAGGGGGAATGGGAAGCTTTCTTT
TRBV3-1/TRBV3-2	14	TRBJ1-5	NA	once	CASSLGAVNQPQHF	TGTGCCAGCAGCCTAGGGGCGGTTAATCAGCCCCAGCATTTT
TRBV7-2	13	TRBJ2-3	TRBD2	once	CASSSTSGDTQYF	TGTGCCAGCAGCTCGACTAGCGGGGATACGCAGTATTTT